A selection of T cell receptor beta chains follows, all from one sample in a study of CD8 T cells in ankylosing spondylitis. TCRdb reprocessed the 5' RACE reads with MiXCR, giving one entry per CDR3 protein. Of a few hundred thousand distinct CDR3 sequences in the sample, under 25% were seen once. Sequences were obtained from blood, either unsorted or a sorted T cell fraction (not recorded which). These receptors all come from a female donor with ankylosing spondylitis or in good health (not recorded which). The CDR3 runs from the conserved cysteine through the conserved F or W. Each record gives: clone size, V gene, CDR3 length, D gene, J gene, CDR3 protein, CDR3 DNA. A D gene is named only where the DNA matches it firmly. Some rows mark clone size as missing; the rest say once, few, many or name a class of expanded clone.

few	TRBV10-3	15	.	TRBJ2-7	CAISGLAGDSGEQYF	TGTGCCATCAGTGGATTAGCCGGGGACTCGGGCGAGCAGTACTTC
.	TRBV30	13	.	TRBJ1-4	CACLGPPNEKLFF	TGTGCCTGCCTAGGACCGCCGAATGAAAAACTGTTTTTT
.	TRBV30	15	.	TRBJ2-7	CAWKGIGRPYYEQYF	TGTGCCTGGAAGGGGATCGGGCGCCCATACTACGAGCAGTACTTC
.	TRBV6-2/TRBV6-3	16	TRBD1	TRBJ2-7	CASSLAGQGVDYEQYF	TGTGCCAGCAGCCTCGCGGGACAGGGGGTTGACTACGAGCAGTACTTC
few	TRBV14	12	TRBD1	TRBJ1-2	CASSWDSARYTF	TGTGCCAGCAGCTGGGACAGTGCACGCTACACCTTC
.	TRBV7-2	15	.	TRBJ2-3	CASSLASGLTDTQYF	TGTGCCAGCAGCTTAGCGAGCGGGCTCACAGATACGCAGTATTTT
.	TRBV20-1	15	TRBD2	TRBJ2-1	CSARTSGMSYNEQFF	TGCAGTGCGAGGACTAGCGGGATGTCCTACAATGAGCAGTTCTTC
few	TRBV10-3	15	.	TRBJ2-1	CAIRRRDATGNEQFF	TGTGCCATCAGACGCCGGGACGCTACCGGCAATGAGCAGTTCTTC
once	TRBV18	13	.	TRBJ1-5	CASSPPGEQPQHF	TGTGCCAGCTCACCACCAGGGGAGCAGCCCCAGCATTTT
few	TRBV18	13	TRBD1	TRBJ2-1	CASSPDRDHEQFF	TGTGCCAGCTCACCGGACAGGGATCATGAGCAGTTCTTC
.	TRBV20-1	15	.	TRBJ2-3	CSATLMGASVDTQYF	TGCAGTGCTACCCTGATGGGGGCGTCGGTAGATACGCAGTATTTT
.	TRBV4-3	14	.	TRBJ2-2	CASSQRTNPGELFF	TGCGCCAGCAGCCAGAGGACTAATCCCGGGGAGCTGTTTTTT
.	TRBV30	12	.	TRBJ1-1	CAWSEVRPEAFF	TGTGCCTGGAGTGAAGTACGGCCTGAAGCTTTCTTT
few	TRBV12-3/TRBV12-4	13	.	TRBJ1-1	CASVTVPGTEAFF	TGTGCCAGCGTGACAGTGCCGGGCACTGAAGCTTTCTTT
.	TRBV20-1	17	TRBD1	TRBJ2-3	CSARDGAGTGGMDTQYF	TGCAGTGCTAGAGATGGAGCCGGGACAGGGGGGATGGATACGCAGTATTTT
few	TRBV7-6	14	.	TRBJ2-3	CASSSPPLTDTQYF	TGTGCCAGCAGCTCCCCCCCGCTCACAGATACGCAGTATTTT
.	TRBV6-1	15	.	TRBJ1-5	CASSAGQDRRQPQHF	TGTGCCAGCAGTGCTGGACAAGACAGGAGACAGCCCCAGCATTTT
few	TRBV5-1	15	.	TRBJ1-2	CASSVGLHQAMGYTF	TGCGCCAGCAGCGTTGGACTCCACCAGGCAATGGGCTACACCTTC
few	TRBV20-1	15	TRBD2	TRBJ2-3	CSARSSGRATDTQYF	TGCAGTGCTAGAAGTAGCGGGAGGGCGACAGATACGCAGTATTTT
.	TRBV5-5	13	.	TRBJ2-3	CASSPGVLNSQYF	TGTGCCAGCAGCCCAGGGGTCCTAAACTCGCAGTATTTT
few	TRBV7-3	14	TRBD2	TRBJ2-3	CASSSAGGADTQYF	TGTGCCAGCAGCTCAGCGGGAGGGGCAGATACGCAGTATTTT
.	TRBV3-1	19	TRBD2	TRBJ2-2	CASSRGTSGRARFTGELFF	TGTGCCAGCAGCCGAGGGACTAGCGGGAGGGCCAGGTTCACCGGGGAGCTGTTTTTT
few	TRBV24-1	15	.	TRBJ2-1	CATSRADNSYNEQFF	TGTGCCACCAGTAGGGCGGACAACTCCTACAATGAGCAGTTCTTC
few	TRBV20-1	16	TRBD2	TRBJ2-3	CSARVRLAGGTDTQYF	TGCAGTGCTAGAGTAAGGCTAGCGGGAGGCACAGATACGCAGTATTTT
few	TRBV5-6	14	TRBD1	TRBJ2-7	CASSWNRDREPDGF	TGTGCCAGCAGCTGGAACCGGGACAGGGAGCCGGATGGCTTC
.	TRBV10-3	13	.	TRBJ2-7	CAIGTRATGEQYF	TGTGCCATCGGGACCCGGGCGACCGGCGAGCAGTACTTC
many	TRBV5-8	15	TRBD1	TRBJ2-1	CASSPGDRPYNEQFF	TGTGCCAGCAGCCCAGGGGACAGACCCTACAATGAGCAGTTCTTC
.	TRBV20-1	12	TRBD1	TRBJ2-7	CSARSGQDEQYF	TGCAGTGCTAGATCTGGACAGGACGAGCAGTACTTC
.	TRBV28	15	.	TRBJ2-7	CASSSQGVQGGEQYF	TGTGCCAGCAGTTCCCAGGGCGTACAAGGGGGCGAGCAGTACTTC
many	TRBV12-3/TRBV12-4	11	.	TRBJ2-5	CASSPKETQYF	TGTGCCAGCTCACCAAAAGAGACCCAGTACTTC